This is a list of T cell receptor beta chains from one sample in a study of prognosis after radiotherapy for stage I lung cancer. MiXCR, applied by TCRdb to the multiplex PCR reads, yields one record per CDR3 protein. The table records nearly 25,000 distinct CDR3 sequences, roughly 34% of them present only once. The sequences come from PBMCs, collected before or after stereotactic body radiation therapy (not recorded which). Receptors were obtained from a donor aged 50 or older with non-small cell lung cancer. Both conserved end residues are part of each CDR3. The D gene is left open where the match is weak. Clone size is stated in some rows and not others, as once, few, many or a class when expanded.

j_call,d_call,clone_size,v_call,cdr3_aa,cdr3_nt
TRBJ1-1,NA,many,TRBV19,CASSMGGGRRPEAFF,TGTGCCAGTAGTATGGGGGGTGGACGCCGGCCTGAAGCTTTCTTT
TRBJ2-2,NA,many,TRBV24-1,CATSDRTVANTGELFF,TGTGCCACCAGTGATCGGACAGTCGCGAACACCGGGGAGCTGTTTTTT
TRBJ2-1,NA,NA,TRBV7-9,CASSPTPGGCEQFF,TGTGCCAGCAGCCCCACGCCGGGTGGCTGTGAGCAGTTCTTC
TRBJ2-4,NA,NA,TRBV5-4,CASSYRPSIQYF,TGTGCCAGCAGCTACCGGCCCTCCATTCAGTACTTC
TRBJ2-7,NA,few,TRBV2,CASEAGIYEQYF,TGTGCCAGCGAGGCAGGGATCTACGAGCAGTACTTC
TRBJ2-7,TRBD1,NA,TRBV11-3,CASSPDRGGSYEQYF,TGTGCCAGCAGCCCAGACAGGGGGGGTTCGTACGAGCAGTACTTC
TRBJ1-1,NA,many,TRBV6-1,CASREQQNTEAFF,TGTGCCAGCAGGGAACAACAGAACACTGAAGCTTTCTTT
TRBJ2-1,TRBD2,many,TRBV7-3,CASSPSGREGNEQFF,TGTGCCAGCAGCCCCAGCGGGAGGGAAGGCAATGAGCAGTTCTTC
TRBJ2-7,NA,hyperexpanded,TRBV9,CASSGSRDGSYEQYF,TGTGCCAGCAGCGGAAGCCGGGACGGCTCCTACGAGCAGTACTTC
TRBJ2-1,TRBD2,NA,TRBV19,CASSRGGSYNEQFF,TGTGCCAGTAGTCGGGGGGGGTCCTACAATGAGCAGTTCTTC
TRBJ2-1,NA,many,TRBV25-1,CASSEAGAYNEQFF,TGTGCCAGCAGTGAGGCCGGAGCGTACAATGAGCAGTTCTTC
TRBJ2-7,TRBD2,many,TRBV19,CASSTTSGGSYEQYF,TGTGCCAGTAGTACGACCAGCGGGGGTTCCTACGAGCAGTACTTC
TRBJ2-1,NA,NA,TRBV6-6,CASSYSTRGQFF,TGTGCCAGCAGTTACTCGACTAGGGGGCAGTTCTTC
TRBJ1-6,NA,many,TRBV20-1,CSARVGTYQSPLHF,TGCAGTGCTAGAGTCGGGACGTATCAATCACCCCTCCACTTT
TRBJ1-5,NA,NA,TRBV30,CAWKAGSQPQHF,TGTGCCTGGAAGGCAGGGTCTCAGCCCCAGCATTTT
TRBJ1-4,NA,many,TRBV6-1,CASTRVGHSNEKLFF,TGTGCCAGCACCCGAGTGGGACATTCTAATGAAAAACTGTTTTTT
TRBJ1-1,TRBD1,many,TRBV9,CASSPGTGWSTEAFF,TGTGCCAGCAGCCCCGGGACAGGCTGGTCCACTGAAGCTTTCTTT
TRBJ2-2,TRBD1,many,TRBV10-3,CAIRRQGNTGELFF,TGTGCCATCAGACGACAGGGGAACACCGGGGAGCTGTTTTTT
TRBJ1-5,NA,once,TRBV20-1,CSAYGGGSGNQPQHF,TGCAGTGCTTACGGTGGGGGTAGCGGCAATCAGCCCCAGCATTTT
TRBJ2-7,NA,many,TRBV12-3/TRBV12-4,CASSRAIRSYEQYF,TGTGCCAGCAGTCGGGCTATCCGGTCCTACGAGCAGTACTTC
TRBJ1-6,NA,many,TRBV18,CASKEQSGSPLHF,TGTGCCAGTAAGGAGCAATCTGGGTCACCCCTCCACTTT
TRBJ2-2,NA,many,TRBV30,CAWRSWTGNTGELFF,TGTGCCTGGAGAAGCTGGACTGGGAACACCGGGGAGCTGTTTTTT
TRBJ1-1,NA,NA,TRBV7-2,CASSLGTTANTEAFF,TGTGCCAGCAGCCTAGGGACGACGGCGAACACTGAAGCTTTCTTT
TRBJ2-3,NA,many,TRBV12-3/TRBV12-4,CASSLRDTQYF,TGTGCCAGCAGTTTAAGGGATACGCAGTATTTT
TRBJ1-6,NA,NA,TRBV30,CAWSFGGGSYNSPLHF,TGTGCCTGGAGCTTTGGGGGGGGAAGCTATAATTCACCCCTCCACTTT
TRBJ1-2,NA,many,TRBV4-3,CASSPRPQNYGYTF,TGCGCCAGCAGCCCGAGACCTCAAAACTATGGCTACACCTTC
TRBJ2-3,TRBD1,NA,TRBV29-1,CSVDSTGVVARDTQYF,TGCAGCGTTGATAGCACAGGGGTGGTAGCCCGGGATACGCAGTATTTT
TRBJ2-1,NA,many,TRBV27,CASSFSATSRDEQFF,TGTGCCAGCAGTTTTTCGGCGACTTCAAGGGATGAGCAGTTCTTC
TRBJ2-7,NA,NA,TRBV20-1,CSARDRDFLYEQYF,TGCAGTGCTAGAGATCGGGACTTTCTTTACGAGCAGTACTTC
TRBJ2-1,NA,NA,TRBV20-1,CSALWRLSSYNEQFF,TGCAGTGCCCTCTGGAGACTCAGCTCCTACAATGAGCAGTTCTTC
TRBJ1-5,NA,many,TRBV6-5,CASSYGGQGNQPQHF,TGTGCCAGCAGTTACGGGGGGCAGGGGAATCAGCCCCAGCATTTT